This T cell receptor beta chain was captured in a study of CD8 T cells in ankylosing spondylitis. Points from the study as a whole: What seemed typical of ankylosing spondylitis blood was a TCR beta motif built from several highly homologous variants. Disease-linked clones were reportedly significantly enriched in matched ankylosing spondylitis synovial fluid.

A single record per CDR3 protein comes from TCRdb applying MiXCR to the 5' RACE reads. The table records some 240,000 distinct CDR3 sequences, 20% to 30% of them present only once. The CDR3 is 15 residues long. Germline CDR1 DFQATT, CDR2 SNEGSKA (reference sequence). The ends were cut back, 0 bases at V and 0 bases at J, with 11 bases in the middle. This clonotype was counted at least ten times. Its antigen is undetermined. Sequenced sample: blood, either unsorted or a sorted T cell fraction (not recorded which). The source is a male donor with ankylosing spondylitis or in good health (not recorded which). The chain uses TRBV20-1 and TRBJ2-5; no clear D. CDR3 nucleotides: TGCAGTGCTAGAGATCCTCCGCAGCACCAAGAGACCCAGTACTTC. Protein product: CSARDPPQHQETQYF.